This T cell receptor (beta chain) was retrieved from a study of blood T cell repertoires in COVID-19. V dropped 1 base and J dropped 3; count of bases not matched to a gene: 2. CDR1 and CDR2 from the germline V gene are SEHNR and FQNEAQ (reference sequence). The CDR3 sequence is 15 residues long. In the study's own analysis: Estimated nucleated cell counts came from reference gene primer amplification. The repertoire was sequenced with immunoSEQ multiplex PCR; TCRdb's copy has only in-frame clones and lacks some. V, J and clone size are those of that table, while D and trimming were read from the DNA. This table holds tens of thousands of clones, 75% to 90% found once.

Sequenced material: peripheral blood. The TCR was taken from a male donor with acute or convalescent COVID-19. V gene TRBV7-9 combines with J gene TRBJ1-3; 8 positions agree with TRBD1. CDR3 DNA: TGTGCCAGCAGCTTAGACAGGGGGTATGGAAACACCATATATTTT. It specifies CASSLDRGYGNTIYF.